This entry describes one T cell receptor beta chain. The entry originates in a study of blood T cell repertoires in COVID-19. Measured with immunoSEQ multiplex PCR; TCRdb has only the in-frame clones, and not every one. Of 180,000 or so clones in the sample, about 91% are singletons; the top ten hold approximately 0.8%. The receptor's source is a woman aged 18-29 years who had recovered from COVID-19. The sequenced material came from PBMCs or T cells enriched from blood (not recorded which).

CDR3 region: CASSPPGLARGYEQYF. CDR3 nucleotides: TGTGCCAGCAGTCCACCGGGACTAGCGAGAGGGTACGAGCAGTACTTC. This chain connects TRBV27 to TRBJ2-7; 10 nucleotides align to TRBD2. The CDR3 consists of 16 residues. The V gene end was trimmed by 5 bases and the J gene end by 4 bases; junction bases not matched to a gene: 11. Per the germline V gene, CDR1 is MNHEY and CDR2 is SMNVEV (reference sequence).